This entry concerns a single T cell receptor (beta chain). Antigen specificity is unknown. A second PCR of roughly 7 to 11 cycles used a sample-barcoded 5' primer and a J-beta primer mix. TCRdb called the 5' RACE reads again in MiXCR, with one record for every CDR3 protein. The sample holds hundreds of thousands of distinct CDR3 sequences, roughly half seen once. The record originates from a study of blood T cells in healthy people across ages. Notes on the study in general: Strong correlation was found linking TCR beta diversity to naive T cell percentage.

CDR1 and CDR2 (germline): MNHNS, SASEGT. The V end was cut by 5 bases, the J end by 7 bases, with 21 bases between. The CDR3 sequence is 17 residues long. The TCR originated in a man aged 60 to 69 in good health. This rearrangement joins TRBV6-1 to TRBJ1-6; D uncertain. The sample taken for sequencing was blood. The CDR3 is CASSRPLSPLMNSPLHF. Here the CDR3 DNA reads TGTGCCAGCAGTAGGCCCCTATCACCCCTCATGAATTCACCCCTCCACTTT.